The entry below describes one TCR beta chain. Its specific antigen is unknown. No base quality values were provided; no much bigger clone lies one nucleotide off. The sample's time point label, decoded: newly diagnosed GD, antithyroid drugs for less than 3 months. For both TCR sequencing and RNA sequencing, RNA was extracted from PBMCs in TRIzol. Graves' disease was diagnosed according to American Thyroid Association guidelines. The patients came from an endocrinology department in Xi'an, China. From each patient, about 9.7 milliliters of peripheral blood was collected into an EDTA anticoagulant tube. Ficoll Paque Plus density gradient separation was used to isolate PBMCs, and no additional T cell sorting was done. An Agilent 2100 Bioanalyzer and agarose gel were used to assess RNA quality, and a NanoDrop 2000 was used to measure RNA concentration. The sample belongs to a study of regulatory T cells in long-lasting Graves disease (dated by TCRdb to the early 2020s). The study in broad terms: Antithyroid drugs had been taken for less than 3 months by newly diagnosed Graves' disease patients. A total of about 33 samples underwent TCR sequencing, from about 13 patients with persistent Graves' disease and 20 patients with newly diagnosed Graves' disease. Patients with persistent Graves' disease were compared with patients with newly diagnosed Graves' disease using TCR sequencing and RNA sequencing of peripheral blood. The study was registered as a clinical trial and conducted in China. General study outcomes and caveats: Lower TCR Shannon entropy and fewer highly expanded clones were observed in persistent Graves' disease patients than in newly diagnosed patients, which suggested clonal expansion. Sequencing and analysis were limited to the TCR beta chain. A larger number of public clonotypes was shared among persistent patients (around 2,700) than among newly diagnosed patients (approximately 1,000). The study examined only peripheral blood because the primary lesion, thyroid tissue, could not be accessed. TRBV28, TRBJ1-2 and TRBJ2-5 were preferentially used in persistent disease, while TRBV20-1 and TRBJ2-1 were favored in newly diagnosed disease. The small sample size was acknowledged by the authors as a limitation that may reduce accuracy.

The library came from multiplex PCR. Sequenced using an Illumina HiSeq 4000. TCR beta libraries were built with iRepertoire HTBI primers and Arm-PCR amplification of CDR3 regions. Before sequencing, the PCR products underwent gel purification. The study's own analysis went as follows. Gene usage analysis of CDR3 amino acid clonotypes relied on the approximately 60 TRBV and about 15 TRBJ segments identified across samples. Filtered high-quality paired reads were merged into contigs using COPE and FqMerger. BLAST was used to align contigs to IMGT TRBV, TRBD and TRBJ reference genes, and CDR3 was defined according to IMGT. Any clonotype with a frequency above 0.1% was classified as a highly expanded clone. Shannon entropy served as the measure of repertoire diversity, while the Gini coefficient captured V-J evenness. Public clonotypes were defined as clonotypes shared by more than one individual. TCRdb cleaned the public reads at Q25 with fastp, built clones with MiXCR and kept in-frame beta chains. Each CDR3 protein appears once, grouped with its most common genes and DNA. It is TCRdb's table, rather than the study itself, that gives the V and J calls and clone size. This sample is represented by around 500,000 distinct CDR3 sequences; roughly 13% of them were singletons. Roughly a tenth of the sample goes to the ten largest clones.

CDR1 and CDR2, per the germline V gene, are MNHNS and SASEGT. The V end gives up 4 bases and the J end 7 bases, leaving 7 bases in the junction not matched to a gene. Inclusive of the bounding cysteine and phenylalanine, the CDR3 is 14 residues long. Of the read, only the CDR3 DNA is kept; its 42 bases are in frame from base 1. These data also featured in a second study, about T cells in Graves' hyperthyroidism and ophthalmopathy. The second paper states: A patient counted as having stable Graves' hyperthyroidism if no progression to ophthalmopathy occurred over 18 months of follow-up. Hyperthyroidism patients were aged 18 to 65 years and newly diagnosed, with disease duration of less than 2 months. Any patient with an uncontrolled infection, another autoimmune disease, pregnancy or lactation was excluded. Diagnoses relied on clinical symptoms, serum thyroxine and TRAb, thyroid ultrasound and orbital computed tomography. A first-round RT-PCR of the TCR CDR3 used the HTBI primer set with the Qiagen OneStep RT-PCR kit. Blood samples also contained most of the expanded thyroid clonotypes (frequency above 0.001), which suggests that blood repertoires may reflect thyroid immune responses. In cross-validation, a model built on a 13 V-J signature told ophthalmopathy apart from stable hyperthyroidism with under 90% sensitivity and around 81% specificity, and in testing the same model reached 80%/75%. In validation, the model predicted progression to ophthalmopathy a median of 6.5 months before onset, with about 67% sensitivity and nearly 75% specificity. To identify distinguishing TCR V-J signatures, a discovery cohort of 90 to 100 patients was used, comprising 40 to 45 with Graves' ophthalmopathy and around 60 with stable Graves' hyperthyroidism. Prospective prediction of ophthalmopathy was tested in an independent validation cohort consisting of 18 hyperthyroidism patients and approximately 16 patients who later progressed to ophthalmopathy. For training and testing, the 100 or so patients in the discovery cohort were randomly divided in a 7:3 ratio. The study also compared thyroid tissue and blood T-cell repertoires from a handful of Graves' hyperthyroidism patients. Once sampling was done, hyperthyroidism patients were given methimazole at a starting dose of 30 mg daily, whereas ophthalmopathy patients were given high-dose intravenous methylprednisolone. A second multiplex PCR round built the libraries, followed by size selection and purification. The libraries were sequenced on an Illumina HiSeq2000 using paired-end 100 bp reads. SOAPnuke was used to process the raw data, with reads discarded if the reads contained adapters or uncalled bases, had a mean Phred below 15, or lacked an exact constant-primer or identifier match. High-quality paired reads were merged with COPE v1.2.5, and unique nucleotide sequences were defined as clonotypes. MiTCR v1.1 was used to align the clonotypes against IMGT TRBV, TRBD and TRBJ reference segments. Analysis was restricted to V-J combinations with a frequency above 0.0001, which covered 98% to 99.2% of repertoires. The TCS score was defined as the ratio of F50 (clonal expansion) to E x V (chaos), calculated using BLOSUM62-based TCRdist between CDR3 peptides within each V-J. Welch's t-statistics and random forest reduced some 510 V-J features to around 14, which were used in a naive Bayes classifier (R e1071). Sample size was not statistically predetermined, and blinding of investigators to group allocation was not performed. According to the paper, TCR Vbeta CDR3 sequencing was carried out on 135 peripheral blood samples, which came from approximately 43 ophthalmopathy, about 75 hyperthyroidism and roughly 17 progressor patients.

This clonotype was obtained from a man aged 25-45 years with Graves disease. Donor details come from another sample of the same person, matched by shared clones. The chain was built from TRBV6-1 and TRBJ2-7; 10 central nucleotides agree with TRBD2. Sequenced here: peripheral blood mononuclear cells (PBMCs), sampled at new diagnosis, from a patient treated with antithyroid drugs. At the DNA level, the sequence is TGTGCCAGCAGTGGGACTAGCGGTCTCGGGGAGCAGTACTTC. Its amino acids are CASSGTSGLGEQYF.